This is a list of T cell receptor beta chains from one sample in a study of cytomegalovirus exposure and HLA in healthy donors. The repertoire was sequenced with immunoSEQ multiplex PCR; TCRdb's copy has only in-frame clones and lacks some. The sample records about 94,000 clones, around 76% being singletons. Sequencing input: PBMCs. The receptor source for this set is a man aged 40-50 years in good health and CMV-seropositive. CDR3s include the opening cysteine and the closing phenylalanine or tryptophan. Fields, in order: D gene, V gene, clone size, J gene, CDR3 protein, CDR3 DNA. D genes are given only for firm matches. Rows may omit the clone size; those that give it use once, few, many or a size class.

D: TRBD1; V: TRBV5-4; size: NA; J: TRBJ2-5; CDR3: CASSLAGTGPGGETQYF; DNA: TGTGCCAGCAGCTTGGCTGGGACAGGTCCTGGGGGGGAGACCCAGTACTTC
D: TRBD1; V: TRBV29-1; size: NA; J: TRBJ1-2; CDR3: CSVGRGQGLGYGYTF; DNA: TGCAGCGTTGGTAGGGGACAGGGGTTAGGCTATGGCTACACCTTC
D: NA; V: TRBV9; size: NA; J: TRBJ1-1; CDR3: CASSVALRGLTFF; DNA: TGTGCCAGCAGCGTAGCTTTGAGAGGTTTGACTTTCTTT
D: TRBD2; V: TRBV4-1; size: NA; J: TRBJ2-1; CDR3: CASSQVLSSGHNEQFF; DNA: TGCGCCAGCAGCCAAGTGTTGTCTAGCGGACACAATGAGCAGTTCTTC
D: NA; V: TRBV5-6; size: NA; J: TRBJ2-1; CDR3: CASSRRRGNEQFF; DNA: TGTGCCAGCAGCCGGAGGAGGGGCAATGAGCAGTTCTTC
D: TRBD1; V: TRBV7-7; size: once; J: TRBJ2-7; CDR3: CASSLGAGGDYEQYF; DNA: TGTGCTAGCAGCTTAGGGGCAGGGGGAGACTACGAGCAGTACTTC
D: NA; V: TRBV5-1; size: NA; J: TRBJ1-5; CDR3: CASSLGQRGQPQHF; DNA: TGCGCCAGCAGCTTGGGACAGAGGGGGCAGCCCCAGCATTTT
D: NA; V: TRBV18; size: once; J: TRBJ2-5; CDR3: CASSPPARKETQYF; DNA: TGTGCCAGCTCACCACCGGCTCGTAAAGAGACCCAGTACTTC
D: NA; V: TRBV28; size: once; J: TRBJ1-5; CDR3: CASSLRRAGNQPQHF; DNA: TGTGCCAGCAGTTTACGCAGGGCTGGCAATCAGCCCCAGCATTTT
D: NA; V: TRBV9; size: NA; J: TRBJ2-3; CDR3: CASSVGGASTDTQYF; DNA: TGTGCCAGCAGCGTAGGGGGAGCAAGCACAGATACGCAGTATTTT
D: NA; V: TRBV11-2; size: NA; J: TRBJ2-7; CDR3: CASSWETRTGNEQYF; DNA: TGTGCCAGCAGCTGGGAGACTCGTACCGGTAACGAGCAGTACTTC
D: NA; V: TRBV4-3; size: once; J: TRBJ2-7; CDR3: CASSQDPQGSYEQYF; DNA: TGCGCCAGCAGCCAAGATCCACAGGGCTCCTACGAGCAGTACTTC
D: TRBD2; V: TRBV6-1; size: NA; J: TRBJ2-7; CDR3: CASSARLMRGDERCF; DNA: TGTGCCAGCAGTGCAAGACTGATGCGGGGGGACGAGCGGTGCTTC
D: NA; V: TRBV6-5; size: NA; J: TRBJ1-4; CDR3: CASRGVTNEKLFF; DNA: TGTGCCAGCAGAGGGGTAACTAATGAAAAACTGTTTTTT
D: NA; V: TRBV28; size: once; J: TRBJ1-2; CDR3: CASTAGEAWGYTF; DNA: TGTGCCAGCACGGCCGGGGAAGCCTGGGGCTACACCTTC
D: TRBD1; V: TRBV10-2; size: NA; J: TRBJ2-7; CDR3: CASSELPGQGTHEQYF; DNA: TGCGCCAGCAGTGAGTTGCCGGGACAGGGAACCCACGAGCAGTACTTC
D: TRBD1; V: TRBV7-6; size: NA; J: TRBJ1-3; CDR3: CASSPWGQGAGNTIYF; DNA: TGTGCCAGCAGCCCTTGGGGACAGGGAGCAGGAAACACCATATATTTT
D: NA; V: TRBV4-1; size: NA; J: TRBJ2-7; CDR3: CASSQEPGLNSYEQYF; DNA: TGCGCCAGCAGCCAAGAGCCGGGACTTAACTCCTACGAGCAGTACTTC
D: NA; V: TRBV29-1; size: few; J: TRBJ2-5; CDR3: CSVEGQGGKTQYF; DNA: TGCAGCGTTGAGGGGCAGGGCGGAAAGACCCAGTACTTC
D: NA; V: TRBV4-1; size: NA; J: TRBJ2-7; CDR3: CATSEGGKAHEQYF; DNA: TGCGCCACCAGTGAGGGGGGGAAAGCCCACGAGCAGTACTTC
D: TRBD2; V: TRBV5-4; size: NA; J: TRBJ2-7; CDR3: CASSLVTSGRSYEQYF; DNA: TGTGCCAGCAGCTTGGTGACTAGCGGTAGATCCTACGAGCAGTACTTC
D: TRBD1; V: TRBV5-1; size: NA; J: TRBJ2-7; CDR3: CASSPDRAIYEQYF; DNA: TGCGCCAGCAGCCCGGACAGGGCGATCTACGAGCAGTACTTC
D: TRBD1; V: TRBV28; size: NA; J: TRBJ1-1; CDR3: CASSLSRAGTAAFF; DNA: TGTGCCAGCAGCCTTTCGCGGGCCGGGACAGCAGCTTTCTTT
D: TRBD1; V: TRBV28; size: NA; J: TRBJ2-1; CDR3: CASSFRTGKGDEQFF; DNA: TGTGCCAGCAGTTTTAGGACAGGGAAGGGCGATGAGCAGTTCTTC
D: TRBD1; V: TRBV19; size: NA; J: TRBJ1-5; CDR3: CASSPQGGSNQPQHF; DNA: TGTGCCAGTAGTCCACAGGGGGGGTCCAATCAGCCCCAGCATTTT
D: NA; V: TRBV9; size: NA; J: TRBJ2-1; CDR3: CASSVRGASYNEQFF; DNA: TGTGCCAGCAGCGTACGGGGGGCGAGCTACAATGAGCAGTTCTTC
D: NA; V: TRBV10-3; size: NA; J: TRBJ2-7; CDR3: CAISERSGTNTYEQYF; DNA: TGTGCCATCAGTGAGAGGAGCGGTACAAACACCTACGAGCAGTACTTC
D: TRBD1; V: TRBV4-2; size: NA; J: TRBJ2-7; CDR3: CASSQDGVVRGRLEQYF; DNA: TGTGCCAGCAGCCAAGATGGGGTTGTTAGGGGGCGTCTCGAGCAGTACTTC
D: NA; V: TRBV2; size: once; J: TRBJ2-7; CDR3: CASSVGGSYEQYF; DNA: TGTGCCAGCAGTGTCGGGGGCTCCTACGAGCAGTACTTC
D: NA; V: TRBV28; size: NA; J: TRBJ2-4; CDR3: CASSAGAGLKNIQYF; DNA: TGTGCCAGCAGTGCCGGTGCGGGGCTCAAAAACATTCAGTACTTC
D: NA; V: TRBV5-4; size: NA; J: TRBJ1-6; CDR3: CASSFTQGNNSPLHF; DNA: TGTGCCAGCAGCTTTACCCAGGGGAATAATTCACCCCTCCACTTT
D: TRBD2; V: TRBV11-2; size: NA; J: TRBJ2-1; CDR3: CASSYHSGGGNEQFF; DNA: TGTGCCAGCAGCTATCATAGCGGGGGGGGCAATGAGCAGTTCTTC
D: TRBD1; V: TRBV5-6; size: few; J: TRBJ2-7; CDR3: CASSVRQGRIYEQYF; DNA: TGTGCCAGCAGCGTCAGACAGGGCCGAATCTACGAGCAGTACTTC
D: TRBD1; V: TRBV11-1; size: NA; J: TRBJ1-1; CDR3: CASSQGASEAFF; DNA: TGTGCCAGCAGTCAGGGGGCGTCTGAAGCTTTCTTT
D: TRBD1; V: TRBV27; size: NA; J: TRBJ1-5; CDR3: CASSLGPGQGAGGQPQHF; DNA: TGTGCCAGCAGTTTAGGACCTGGACAGGGGGCGGGAGGCCAGCCCCAGCATTTT
D: TRBD2; V: TRBV2; size: NA; J: TRBJ2-1; CDR3: CASSVGLDFYNEQFF; DNA: TGTGCCAGCAGTGTAGGACTAGACTTCTACAATGAGCAGTTCTTC
D: NA; V: TRBV2; size: once; J: TRBJ2-7; CDR3: CASSPQRSSYEQYF; DNA: TGTGCCAGCAGTCCCCAGAGGAGCTCCTACGAGCAGTACTTC
D: TRBD2; V: TRBV27; size: NA; J: TRBJ2-5; CDR3: CASSSGRRETQYF; DNA: TGTGCCAGCAGTTCCGGGAGGCGAGAGACCCAGTACTTC
D: NA; V: TRBV7-2; size: NA; J: TRBJ2-7; CDR3: CASSTQVPEQYF; DNA: TGTGCCAGCAGCACACAGGTCCCCGAGCAGTACTTC
D: TRBD1; V: TRBV6-5; size: few; J: TRBJ1-1; CDR3: CASPVGGWDTEAFF; DNA: TGTGCCAGCCCGGTAGGGGGCTGGGACACTGAAGCTTTCTTT